The clone carrying this TCR beta chain was counted ten times or more. Its specificity is not known. TCRdb passed the reads through MiXCR, listing each CDR3 protein once. This table has nearly 450,000 distinct CDR3 sequences, approximately 32% appearing once. This CDR3 is 14 amino acids long. The V segment lost 6 bases and the J segment 9 bases; nucleotides outside the gene matches: 11. The entry originates in a study of T cell repertoires in cytomegalovirus infection. Study as a whole: Evidence of both CMV infection and a matching HLA type came from public TCR beta signatures.

Findings and limits, study-wide: HLA-C-restricted CMV clonotypes gave the most frequent clonotype in two of eight donors. CMV carriers having the relevant HLA were flagged by cumulative public TCR beta family frequency.

J is TRBJ2-1 and V is TRBV12-3 or TRBV12-4; 7 bases fit TRBD2. Input material: PBMCs. The receptor comes from a human donor in good health (CMV status not recorded). Some clones in this sample may be carry-over from other donors' samples. The CDR3 coding sequence is TGTGCCAGCAGGGGGACTTGGGAGGGCACTGAGCAGTTCTTC. Its protein is CASRGTWEGTEQFF.